The 13 T cell receptor beta chains presented below share a single source sample, sequenced in a study of cytomegalovirus exposure and HLA in healthy donors. The PCR contained 60 Vbeta and 13 Jbeta primers. Libraries were prepared by immunoSEQ multiplex PCR; TCRdb keeps only in-frame clonotypes and omits some of them. The table has about 200,000 clones, 87% seen once. Sequenced material: PBMCs. The receptors here all came from a man aged 30-40 years in good health and CMV-seronegative.

The chain has TRBV9 and TRBJ2-7; 8 positions match TRBD2. V lost 3 bases to trimming and J lost 1 base; unmatched junction nucleotides: 3. The CDR3 contains 14 residues. Germline V lookup: CDR1 SGDLS, CDR2 YYNGEE. The chain's CDR3 is CASSARGGSYEQYF. The CDR3 bases are TGTGCCAGCAGCGCCCGGGGGGGATCCTACGAGCAGTACTTC.

The chain uses TRBV25-1 and TRBJ2-2; 7 bases are a match to TRBD1. Losses at the gene ends were 3 bases for V and 5 bases for J; bases not matched to a gene: 3. Germline CDR1 MGHDK, CDR2 SYGVNS. This CDR3 has 14 residues. Here the CDR3 DNA reads TGTGCCAGCAGTGAGCTGGGACAGACCGGGGAGCTGTTTTTT. Translated: CASSELGQTGELFF.

The rearrangement links TRBV2 to TRBJ1-2; D unclear. The CDR3 length is 15 residues. Trimming took 7 bases from V and 4 from J, leaving 19 bases between them. CDR1 is SNHLY, CDR2 FYNNEI, per germline. Here the CDR3 DNA reads TGTGCCAGCACCCCCCGGATAGCGGGCCGCTATGGCTACACCTTC. This translates into CASTPRIAGRYGYTF. The complete variable domain, with remaining parts taken from reference TRBV2 and TRBJ1-2, reads EPEVTQTPSHQVTQMGQEVILRCVPISNHLYFYWYRQILGQKVEFLVSFYNNEISEKSEIFDDQFSVERPDGSNFTLKIRSTKLEDSAMYFCASTPRIAGRYGYTFGSGTRLTVV.

The chain links TRBV11-2 to TRBJ2-7; D unresolved. The germline V gene encodes CDR1 SGHAT and CDR2 FQNNGV. CDR3 length equals 14 residues. Trimming left V 2 bases short and J 3 bases short, with 11 bases between. The CDR3 region is CASSLQSLYYEQYF. The DNA for the CDR3 is TGTGCCAGCAGCTTACAATCCCTCTACTACGAGCAGTACTTC.

V usage is TRBV10-2 and J usage is TRBJ2-7; D gene unclear. Germline loops: CDR1 WSHSY, CDR2 SAAADI. CDR3 size: 17 residues. Trimming left V 0 bases short and J 0 bases short, with 15 bases between. The CDR3 loop is CASSESTYSSISYEQYF. The DNA for the CDR3 is TGCGCCAGCAGTGAGTCGACCTATAGCTCCATCTCCTACGAGCAGTACTTC.

The chain has TRBV28 and TRBJ2-2; TRBD1 is a possible D gene (6 bases). In germline, CDR1 is MDHEN, CDR2 SYDVKM. The CDR3 runs 16 residues. V was clipped by 6 bases and J by 6 bases, with 20 bases between them. The CDR3 DNA reads as TGTGCCAGCAGGACCTCGGGACACCGAGGATCCGGGGAGCTGTTTTTT. It codes for CASRTSGHRGSGELFF.

The CDR3 is CASSYSGTPGYGYTF. CDR3 bases: TGTGCCAGCAGTTACTCTGGCACCCCGGGATATGGCTACACCTTC. The genes are TRBV6-5 and TRBJ1-2; D remains unclear. Germline V gives CDR1 MNHEY, CDR2 SVGAGI. The V and J ends lost 0 bases and 5 bases respectively, with 13 bases between them. The CDR3 length is 15 residues.

The chain recombines TRBV6-4 with TRBJ1-5; D not certain. Trimming stripped 6 bases from V and 10 bases from J, with 19 bases between. This CDR3 region has 14 residues. Germline CDR1 MRHNA, CDR2 SNTAGT. The CDR3 DNA is TGTGCCAGCAGCGAGACGGCACTGGGAGTACCCCAGCATTTT. This gives the protein CASSETALGVPQHF.

The rearrangement links TRBV19 to TRBJ2-7; 7 nucleotides agree with TRBD1. The CDR3 has 13 amino acids. Germline trimming cut 5 bases from V and 5 bases from J; bases unmatched to any gene: 6. Germline V gene sequence: CDR1 LNHDA, CDR2 SQIVND (reference sequence). CDR3 loop: CASSVQGEDEQYF. CDR3 bases: TGTGCCAGTAGTGTGCAGGGGGAAGACGAGCAGTACTTC.

This clone was counted only a few times. The chain combines TRBV10-3 with TRBJ2-3; 11 bases line up with TRBD1. Germline assignment: CDR1 ENHRY and CDR2 SYGVKD. V lost 8 bases to trimming and J lost 0 bases; unmatched junction nucleotides: 1. The CDR3 length is 14 residues. CDR3 bases: TGTGCCATCGGGACAGGGGGTAGCACAGATACGCAGTATTTT. Encoded protein: CAIGTGGSTDTQYF.

The rearrangement joins TRBV7-6 to TRBJ1-6; possibly TRBD1 for D (6 bases). Trimming left V 4 bases short and J 4 bases short, with 11 bases between. The length of the CDR3 is 15 residues. The germline V gene has CDR1 SGHVS and CDR2 FNYEAQ. CDR3 sequence (DNA): TGTGCCAGCAGCTCCAGGGGCAGTTATAATTCACCCCTCCACTTT. It yields the protein CASSSRGSYNSPLHF.

V is TRBV4-2 and J is TRBJ2-3; TRBD2 aligns across 9 bases. Trimming cost V 1 base and J 4 bases; bases outside gene matches: 18. This CDR3 spans 20 amino acids. Germline loops: CDR1 LGHNA, CDR2 YNFKEQ. CDR3 coding DNA: TGTGCCAGCAGCCAAGGTACGGGCGGGGGGGCCGAGAGGTTAGCAGATACGCAGTATTTT. It specifies CASSQGTGGGAERLADTQYF.

The V call is TRBV27, the J call TRBJ2-3, with 14 bases matching TRBD2. Germline assignment: CDR1 MNHEY and CDR2 SMNVEV (reference sequence). The CDR3 totals 17 residues. V lost 6 bases, J lost 2 bases, and 7 bases stayed unmatched. In DNA form, the CDR3 reads TGTGCCAGCAGGAGACTAGCGGGAGGGCAGATCACAGATACGCAGTATTTT. Translated: CASRRLAGGQITDTQYF.